The sequence of this TCR beta chain was determined in a study of beta chain features in type 1 diabetes. Study-wide results and caveats: Reduced insertions and increased deletions marked VDJ junctions in type 1 diabetes patients. For Type 1 diabetes patients, all four CD4+ subsets carried TCRB CDR3s that were moderately but significantly shorter. A greater similarity of naive, central memory and Treg TCRB repertoires was seen among patients than among healthy donors.

Germline lookup yields CDR1 LNHDA and CDR2 SQIVND (reference sequence). V lost 5 bases and J 2 bases, leaving 13 bases between the germline ends. The CDR3 has 15 residues. Details on this clone: Its antigen is undetermined.

Isolated RNA was reverse transcribed in full, so expressed TCRB transcripts were sequenced. Profiling relied on immunoSEQ multiplex PCR, and the TCRdb table lists in-frame clones only, not all of them. The sample shows 300,000 to 400,000 clones, roughly 13% of them seen only once. The receptor was derived from a woman aged 18-29 years with type 1 diabetes. Sequenced material: naive CD4+ T cells from blood. The rearrangement uses TRBV19 and TRBJ1-5; tentative D call: TRBD1 (5 bases). CDR3 region: CASSRQTQGNQPQHF. DNA of the CDR3: TGTGCCAGTAGTCGACAGACCCAGGGCAATCAGCCCCAGCATTTT.